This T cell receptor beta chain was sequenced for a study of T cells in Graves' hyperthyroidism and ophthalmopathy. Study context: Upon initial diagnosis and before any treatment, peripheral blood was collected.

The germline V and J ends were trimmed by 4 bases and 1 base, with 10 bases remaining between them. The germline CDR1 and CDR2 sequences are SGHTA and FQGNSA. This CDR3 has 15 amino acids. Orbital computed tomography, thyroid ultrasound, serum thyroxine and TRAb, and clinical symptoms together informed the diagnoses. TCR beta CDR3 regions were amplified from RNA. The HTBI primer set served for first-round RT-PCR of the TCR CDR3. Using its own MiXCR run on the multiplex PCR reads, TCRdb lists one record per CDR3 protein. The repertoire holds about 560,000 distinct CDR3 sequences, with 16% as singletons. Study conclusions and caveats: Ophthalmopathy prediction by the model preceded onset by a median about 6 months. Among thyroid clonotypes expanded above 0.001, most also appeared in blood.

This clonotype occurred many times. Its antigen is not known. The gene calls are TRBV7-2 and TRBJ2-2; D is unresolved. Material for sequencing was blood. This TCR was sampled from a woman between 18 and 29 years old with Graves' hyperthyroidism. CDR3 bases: TGTGCCAGCAGCTCACGTGTACAGAACACCGGGGAGCTGTTTTTT. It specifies CASSSRVQNTGELFF.